One sample yielded the 23 T cell receptor beta chains listed below, sequenced in a study of blood T cell repertoires in COVID-19. Sequenced by immunoSEQ multiplex PCR; TCRdb stores in-frame clones only, minus some. The sample comprises a few hundred thousand clones, around nine tenths of which are singletons, and around 3% rests with the top ten. Sequencing was carried out using peripheral blood. These receptor sequences come from a human donor in a cohort sampled during active COVID-19.

In its sample, this clone was seen a few times. The chain uses TRBV5-1 and TRBJ2-1, with TRBD1 matching over 7 bases. V dropped 3 bases and J dropped 0; count of bases not matched to a gene: 6. Per germline, CDR1 SGHRS and CDR2 YFSETQ. CDR3 length: 16 residues. The CDR3 region has the DNA TGCGCCAGCAGCTCCGGGACAGCAAACTCCTACAATGAGCAGTTCTTC. The encoded protein is CASSSGTANSYNEQFF.

This chain links TRBV2 with TRBJ2-1; D gene uncertain. Germline V gene sequence: CDR1 SNHLY, CDR2 FYNNEI. Trimming removed 7 bases from V and 3 bases from J, with 22 bases in between. This CDR3 contains 17 residues. Here the CDR3 reads CASTLAPVSPYYNEQFF. In DNA form, the CDR3 reads TGTGCCAGCACCCTCGCACCCGTTTCCCCCTACTACAATGAGCAGTTCTTC.

The J gene is TRBJ2-3, the V gene TRBV18, with TRBD2 matching 13 bases. Trimming took 3 bases from V and 3 from J; bases not matched to a gene: 6. The CDR3 sequence is 17 residues long. Germline V CDR1 and CDR2: KGHSH, LQKENI. CDR3 coding DNA: TGTGCCAGCTCACCTCGGACTAGCGGGAGATATACAGATACGCAGTATTTT. Protein: CASSPRTSGRYTDTQYF.

J is TRBJ2-5 and V is TRBV18, with D possibly being TRBD2 (5 bases). The V gene's germline CDR1 is KGHSH and CDR2 LQKENI. This CDR3 comprises 13 residues. Trimming left V 3 bases short and J 5 bases short, with 10 bases between. The CDR3 spells CASSPERRETQYF. The CDR3 bases are TGTGCCAGCTCACCCGAGAGGAGGGAGACCCAGTACTTC.

The V call is TRBV6-5, the J call TRBJ2-5, with 12 positions matching TRBD2. Germline-derived CDR1 and CDR2 are MNHEY and SVGAGI. The CDR3 consists of 14 residues. The trim removed 7 bases at V and 9 bases at J, leaving 9 bases unmatched. The CDR3 spells CASTPLAGGMAQYF. CDR3 in DNA: TGTGCCAGCACCCCCCTAGCGGGGGGGATGGCCCAGTACTTC.

Note on this clone: Germline and junction disagree at one end, which may indicate a read error. The chain links TRBV28 to TRBJ1-1; 8 nucleotides align to TRBD1. CDR1 MDHEN and CDR2 SYDVKM come from the germline V gene. This CDR3 spans 12 amino acids. The DNA for the CDR3 is TGCGTGGCCAGGGGGCAGAGCACTGAAGCTTTCTTT. Translating gives CVARGQSTEAFF. Full variable domain (missing parts from reference TRBV28 and TRBJ1-1): DVKVTQSSRYLVKRTGEKVFLECVQDMDHENMFWYRQDPGLGLRLIYFSYDVKMKEKGDIPEGYSVSREKKERFSLILESASTNQTSMYLCVARGQSTEAFFGQGTRLTVV.

CDR3: CASSPQTSTDTQYF. The CDR3 DNA reads TGTGCCAGCAGCCCCCAAACTAGCACAGATACGCAGTATTTT. This chain connects TRBV27 to TRBJ2-3; D unclear. The CDR3 runs to 14 residues. CDR1 MNHEY and CDR2 SMNVEV come from the germline V gene (reference sequence). V was cut by 6 bases and J by 0 bases, with 10 bases left in between.

The rearrangement joins TRBV5-1 to TRBJ1-2, with 8 bases that match TRBD1. Germline-derived CDR1 and CDR2 are SGHRS and YFSETQ. The CDR3 has 12 amino acids. J was trimmed by 9 bases and V by 1 base; bases with no gene match: 2. The chain's CDR3 is CASSLTGGSYTF. Here the CDR3 DNA reads TGCGCCAGCAGCTTGACAGGGGGTAGCTACACCTTC.

This clone was seen only a few times. The chain has TRBV25-1 and TRBJ2-5; 9 positions agree with TRBD2. The germline V gene encodes CDR1 MGHDK and CDR2 SYGVNS. J lost 2 bases, V lost 3 bases, and 7 bases had no gene match. The CDR3 covers 16 residues. The DNA of the CDR3 is TGTGCCAGCAGTGAGCTACGGACTAGCGATCAAGAGACCCAGTACTTC. Amino acids: CASSELRTSDQETQYF. Using reference TRBV25-1 and TRBJ2-5 for the parts outside the CDR3, the full variable domain is EADIYQTPRYLVIGTGKKITLECSQTMGHDKMYWYQQDPGMELHLIHYSYGVNSTEKGDLSSESTVSRIRTEHFPLTLESARPSHTSQYLCASSELRTSDQETQYFGPGTRLLVL.

The rearrangement links TRBV6-4 to TRBJ1-6; the match to TRBD1 covers 7 bases. Germline loops: CDR1 MRHNA, CDR2 SNTAGT. The CDR3 length is 15 residues. V dropped 4 bases and J dropped 6; count of bases not matched to a gene: 6. The CDR3 spells CASSVQGGINSPLHF. The CDR3 DNA reads as TGTGCCAGCAGTGTGCAGGGGGGTATTAATTCACCCCTCCACTTT.

The V and J genes are TRBV2 and TRBJ2-3; 11 nucleotides align to TRBD1. The CDR3 loop spans 15 amino acids. V dropped 6 bases and J dropped 3; count of bases not matched to a gene: 5. Germline V gives CDR1 SNHLY, CDR2 FYNNEI. CDR3 nucleotide sequence: TGTGCCAGCAGACCCGGGACAGGGGGGACAGATACGCAGTATTTT. Protein product: CASRPGTGGTDTQYF.

The V and J genes are TRBV11-1 and TRBJ2-5; TRBD2 might be the D (6 bases). Germline V gives CDR1 SGHAT, CDR2 FQDESV (reference sequence). With 5 bases removed from V and 4 bases from J, the gap between germline ends came to 17 bases. This CDR3 spans 15 amino acids. The CDR3 reads CASSPRDFGGETQYF. Written as DNA, the CDR3 is TGTGCCAGCAGCCCCCGGGACTTTGGGGGAGAGACCCAGTACTTC.

The chain has TRBV6-2 or TRBV6-3 and TRBJ1-2; TRBD1 matches 8 bases. J was trimmed by 8 bases and V by 6 bases; bases with no gene match: 14. The CDR3 has 15 residues. The germline gives CDR1 MNHEY, CDR2 SVGEGT. CDR3 coding DNA: TGTGCCAGCAGCGGCTCCGGGACAGGACAATCGGGCTACACCTTC. It yields the protein CASSGSGTGQSGYTF.

J is TRBJ1-1 and V is TRBV27; D unresolved. Germline V gene lookup returns CDR1 MNHEY and CDR2 SMNVEV (reference sequence). Trimming took 4 bases from V and 7 from J, leaving 13 bases between them. The CDR3 runs to 13 residues. In DNA, the CDR3 is TGTGCCAGCAGTTCTAGTGTGGTGGTTGAAGCTTTCTTT. Its translation is CASSSSVVVEAFF.

The J gene is TRBJ2-3, the V gene TRBV2; TRBD2 matches at 13 bases. CDR3 size: 15 residues. Losses at the gene ends were 5 bases for V and 4 bases for J; bases not matched to a gene: 3. CDR1 SNHLY and CDR2 FYNNEI come from the germline V gene. CDR3 residues: CASSFGTSGADTQYF. DNA for the CDR3: TGTGCCAGCAGTTTTGGGACTAGCGGGGCAGATACGCAGTATTTT.

V is TRBV19 and J is TRBJ1-1; TRBD1 aligns across 8 bases. The CDR3 runs 15 residues. CDR1 and CDR2 (germline): LNHDA, SQIVND (reference sequence). V was pared by 5 bases and J by 7 bases, with 12 bases of the junction left unmatched. The CDR3 DNA follows: TGTGCCAGTAGTCTAGCTTACAGGGGGTATTATGAAGCTTTCTTT. Its protein is CASSLAYRGYYEAFF.

The chain combines TRBV5-1 with TRBJ1-6; no clear D gene. The CDR3 consists of 15 residues. V gave up 1 base and J gave up 9 bases, with 14 bases separating them. Per germline, CDR1 SGHRS and CDR2 YFSETQ. The CDR3 DNA follows: TGCGCCAGCAGCTTGACGGGTGTGGCGGGTTCACCCCTCCACTTT. Its protein product is CASSLTGVAGSPLHF.

V is TRBV11-2 and J is TRBJ1-5; D perhaps matches TRBD1 (5 bases). The CDR3 runs 15 residues. CDR1 and CDR2 (germline): SGHAT, FQNNGV. V lost 3 bases, J lost 0 bases, and 9 bases lay in between. CDR3 sequence: CASSFGHNSNQPQHF. CDR3 DNA sequence: TGTGCCAGCAGCTTCGGACATAATAGCAATCAGCCCCAGCATTTT. Full variable domain (outside the CDR3, taken from reference TRBV11-2 and TRBJ1-5): EAGVAQSPRYKIIEKRQSVAFWCNPISGHATLYWYQQILGQGPKLLIQFQNNGVVDDSQLPKDRFSAERLKGVDSTLKIQPAKLEDSAVYLCASSFGHNSNQPQHFGDGTRLSIL.

This clone showed up just a few times. This sequence joins TRBV30 and TRBJ1-2, with 10 bases lining up with TRBD1. Germline values: CDR1 GTSNPN, CDR2 SVGIG (reference sequence). This CDR3 is built from 14 residues. The trim removed 2 bases at V and 8 bases at J, leaving 8 bases unmatched. CDR3: CAWSPDRGLRGYTF. The CDR3 bases are TGTGCCTGGAGTCCAGACAGGGGGCTGAGGGGCTACACCTTC.

The chain has TRBV10-3 and TRBJ1-1; D ambiguous. V was pared by 6 bases and J by 3 bases, with 14 bases between. Germline CDR1 ENHRY, CDR2 SYGVKD. CDR3 length: 14 amino acids. The DNA for the CDR3 is TGTGCCATCAGAAACAGAGAATCGGACACTGAAGCTTTCTTT. Its translation is CAIRNRESDTEAFF.

This clone was detected ten times or more. The chain joins TRBV7-8 to TRBJ2-3; TRBD1 is a possible D gene (6 bases). CDR3 length equals 15 residues. Trimming took off 8 bases at V and 4 bases at J, with 19 bases between the two ends. Germline assignment: CDR1 SGHVS and CDR2 FQNEAQ. The CDR3 spells CASGPWGQGADTQYF. As DNA, the CDR3 is TGTGCCAGCGGACCCTGGGGGCAGGGCGCAGATACGCAGTATTTT. The full variable domain, its missing parts supplied by reference TRBV7-8 and TRBJ2-3, is GAGVSQSPRYKVAKRGQDVALRCDPISGHVSLFWYQQALGQGPEFLTYFQNEAQLDKSGLPSDRFFAERPEGSVSTLKIQRTQQEDSAVYLCASGPWGQGADTQYFGPGTRLTVL.

The chain carries TRBV15 and TRBJ1-5; D is possibly TRBD1 (5 bases). Trimming cost V 0 bases and J 5 bases, with 11 bases left between them. The CDR3 sequence is 15 residues long. Germline CDR1 and CDR2: LNHNV and YYDKDF (reference sequence). The CDR3 nucleotides are TGTGCCACCAGCAGAGACAGGGTTCGGGATCAGCCCCAGCATTTT. Translated: CATSRDRVRDQPQHF.

This clone has just a few counts. The chain combines TRBV27 with TRBJ2-5; D perhaps matches TRBD2 (6 bases). V lost 2 bases and J 5 bases, leaving 15 bases between the germline ends. Germline assignment: CDR1 MNHEY and CDR2 SMNVEV (reference sequence). This CDR3 has 15 amino acids. The CDR3: CASSLSRDWGETQYF. CDR3 DNA: TGTGCCAGCAGTTTAAGCCGGGACTGGGGGGAGACCCAGTACTTC.